The next 13 T cell receptor beta chains were all read from a single sample in a study of shared clonotypes between healthy human individuals. The table came from immunoSEQ multiplex PCR; TCRdb's copy has only in-frame clones and leaves some out. Here the sample spans about 1,500,000 clones, roughly 97% being singletons. Sequenced input: naive CD4+ T cells sorted from blood. Subset reported: CD45RA+ positively selected. The receptors shown here come from a man aged 25-45 years in good health.

This chain connects TRBV19 to TRBJ1-5; D perhaps matches TRBD1 (6 bases). From germline, CDR1 is LNHDA and CDR2 SQIVND (reference sequence). Deletions cut 7 bases from V and 7 bases from J, with 20 bases between. There are 15 residues in the CDR3. CDR3 in amino acids: CASTSGGAGGQPQHF. As DNA, the CDR3 is TGTGCCAGTACCTCGGGGGGCGCGGGTGGGCAGCCCCAGCATTTT.

CDR3 DNA sequence: TGCGCCAGCAGCTTTTTGTCGGGAGGGCCTATCGATGAGCAGTTCTTC. This translates into CASSFLSGGPIDEQFF. The rearrangement joins TRBV5-1 to TRBJ2-1, with 8 nucleotides matching TRBD2. The CDR3 length is 16 residues. The germline CDR1 and CDR2 sequences are SGHRS and YFSETQ. J gave up 8 bases and V 2 bases, and 12 bases lay outside the gene matches.

The chain recombines TRBV7-9 with TRBJ2-2, with 7 bases that match TRBD1. The germline V gene encodes CDR1 SEHNR and CDR2 FQNEAQ (reference sequence). The CDR3 spans 15 residues. V lost 6 bases and J lost 1; bases outside the gene matches: 5. Here the CDR3 reads CASRWRTGNTGELFF. The CDR3 nucleotides read TGTGCCAGCAGGTGGAGGACAGGGAACACCGGGGAGCTGTTTTTT.

J is TRBJ2-5 and V is TRBV6-9; no definite D call. CDR1 and CDR2 (germline): MNHGY, SVAAGI. The length of the CDR3 is 14 residues. V was clipped by 5 bases and J by 5 bases, with 15 bases between them. The chain's CDR3 is CASSLGPSRETQYF. For the CDR3, the DNA is TGTGCCAGCAGTCTTGGACCGTCAAGGGAGACCCAGTACTTC.

V usage is TRBV18 and J usage is TRBJ2-7, with D maybe TRBD1 (5 bases). CDR1 is KGHSH, CDR2 LQKENI, per germline. Trimming stripped 4 bases from V and 2 bases from J, with 12 bases between. The CDR3 consists of 14 residues. In DNA, the CDR3 is TGTGCCAGCTCACGTGGGGCAGGAACCTACGAGCAGTACTTC. Amino acids: CASSRGAGTYEQYF.

This chain joins TRBV27 and TRBJ2-1; 9 bases align to TRBD1. The CDR3 sequence is 16 residues long. Per germline, CDR1 MNHEY and CDR2 SMNVEV (reference sequence). The J segment lost 13 bases and the V segment lost 5 bases, leaving 18 bases of the junction unmatched. Here the CDR3 reads CASSRKVPGQGFNQFF. CDR3 sequence (DNA): TGTGCCAGCAGTCGAAAGGTCCCGGGACAGGGATTCAACCAGTTCTTC.

This chain links TRBV29-1 with TRBJ2-7, with a weak D call TRBD2 (6 bases). The ends were cut back, 4 bases at V and 2 bases at J, with 18 bases in the middle. CDR3 length equals 15 residues. From germline, CDR1 is SQVTM and CDR2 ANQGSEA. CDR3 bases: TGCAGCGTTGGAGGGCGGGAAACGGGAACCTACGAGCAGTACTTC. Translated, it gives CSVGGRETGTYEQYF.

The V call is TRBV4-1, the J call TRBJ1-5, with D possibly being TRBD1 (5 bases). The CDR3 loop spans 13 amino acids. Trimming shortened V by 2 bases and J by 10 bases, and 12 bases separated the two germline ends. Per germline, CDR1 MGHRA and CDR2 YSYEKL. CDR3 amino acids: CASSQRDLGPQHF. CDR3 bases: TGCGCCAGCAGCCAACGGGACTTGGGTCCCCAGCATTTT.

This chain uses TRBV5-6 with TRBJ1-3; D uncertain. Between the trimmed V and J ends, which lost 4 bases and 0 bases, there was a span of 11 bases. The CDR3 has 15 amino acids. The germline V gene encodes CDR1 SGHDT and CDR2 YYEEEE. This CDR3 is CASSRWVNSGNTIYF. DNA of the CDR3: TGTGCCAGCAGCCGGTGGGTTAACTCTGGAAACACCATATATTTT.

In its sample, this clone was seen a few times. V and J are TRBV6-5 and TRBJ1-2; D is uncertain. V was clipped by 8 bases and J by 0 bases, with 7 bases between them. Looked up from germline, CDR1 is MNHEY and CDR2 is SVGAGI. This CDR3 spans 12 amino acids. The CDR3 protein is CASWQANYGYTF. In nucleotides, the CDR3 is TGTGCCAGCTGGCAGGCTAACTATGGCTACACCTTC.

Only one count was recorded for this clone. The chain couples TRBV7-8 to TRBJ2-7, with D hard to call. There are 12 residues in the CDR3. Germline-derived CDR1 and CDR2 are SGHVS and FQNEAQ. Trimming pared 1 base from V and 7 bases from J, leaving 8 bases between. The CDR3 here is CASSLDVREQYF. CDR3 DNA: TGTGCCAGCAGCTTAGACGTCAGGGAGCAGTACTTC.

This clone was seen a single time. The gene calls are TRBV1 and TRBJ2-1; TRBD2 is the table's D call and was not checked against the DNA. TRBV1 is classified as a pseudogene. The length of the CDR3 is 15 residues. As DNA, the CDR3 is TGCACCAGCAGCCAAACTAGCGGGAGTTACAATGAGCAGTTCTTC. Translating gives CTSSQTSGSYNEQFF.

In regard to this clone: At one end the junction does not follow the germline gene, possibly because of a read error. The chain joins TRBV2 to TRBJ2-5; 7 bases fit TRBD1. This CDR3 is 12 amino acids long. Germline V lookup: CDR1 SNHLY, CDR2 FYNNEI. The CDR3 DNA reads as TGTGCCTGCAGGGGACAGTCGGAGACCCAGTACTTC. Amino acids: CACRGQSETQYF.